This T cell receptor beta chain was retrieved from a study of T cells in Graves' hyperthyroidism and ophthalmopathy. General study findings and limits: From stable hyperthyroidism, ophthalmopathy was separated by a 13 V-J model. The blood repertoire included most of the expanded thyroid clonotypes above 0.001.

The sample holds many counts of this clonotype. Its antigen is currently unknown. With 6 bases removed from V and 0 bases from J, the gap between germline ends came to 9 bases. CDR3 length: 13 residues. Germline-derived CDR1 and CDR2 are MNHNS and SASEGT. Diagnoses were made from clinical symptoms, serum measures (thyroxine and TRAb), thyroid ultrasound and orbital computed tomography. From RNA transcripts, TCR beta CDR3 regions were amplified. TCR CDR3 underwent first-round RT-PCR with the HTBI primer set. TCRdb processed the multiplex PCR reads anew with MiXCR; each CDR3 protein has one entry. Here the sample spans roughly 420,000 distinct CDR3 sequences, about an eighth being singletons.

The chain recombines TRBV6-1 with TRBJ2-7, with D unresolved. Input material: blood. The clonotype was recovered from a woman between 18 and 29 years old with Graves' hyperthyroidism. In DNA, the CDR3 is TGTGCCAGCAGCCCCGACGGCTCCTACGAGCAGTACTTC. This gives the protein CASSPDGSYEQYF.